This record looks at one T cell receptor beta chain sequence and its context. The antigen is not known. The CDR3 runs to 11 residues. The V gene's germline CDR1 is DFQATT and CDR2 SNEGSKA (reference sequence). With 1 base removed from V and 6 bases from J, the gap between germline ends came to 4 bases. Some clones are missing from TCRdb's copy, which holds only in-frame ones; the method was immunoSEQ multiplex PCR. This table has some 15,000 clones, 61% appearing once. The data were taken from a study of T cell clonotyping in hematopoietic cell transplantation. Points from the study as a whole: Cells were unsorted, so CD4 and CD8 contributions were not separated. Broader posttransplant TCR repertoire diversity was predicted by graft donor and pretransplant recipient Inverse Simpson Index values. Pathologically expanded recipient clonotypes increased progressively from day 30 to day 180 as diversity fell.

Recipients were bled about 28 days pretransplant and at posttransplant days 30, 100, 180. This chain joins TRBV20-1 and TRBJ2-1, with D unclear. The sequencing here drew on PBMCs, taken 30 days after allogeneic stem cell transplant. The receptor's source is a male patient aged 50 or older who had an allogeneic stem cell transplant from an unrelated donor, so T cells may come from the graft donor. Some clones in this sample may be carry-over from other donors' samples. CDR3 residues: CSARGVNEQFF. CDR3 nucleotides: TGCAGTGCTAGAGGAGTCAATGAGCAGTTCTTC.